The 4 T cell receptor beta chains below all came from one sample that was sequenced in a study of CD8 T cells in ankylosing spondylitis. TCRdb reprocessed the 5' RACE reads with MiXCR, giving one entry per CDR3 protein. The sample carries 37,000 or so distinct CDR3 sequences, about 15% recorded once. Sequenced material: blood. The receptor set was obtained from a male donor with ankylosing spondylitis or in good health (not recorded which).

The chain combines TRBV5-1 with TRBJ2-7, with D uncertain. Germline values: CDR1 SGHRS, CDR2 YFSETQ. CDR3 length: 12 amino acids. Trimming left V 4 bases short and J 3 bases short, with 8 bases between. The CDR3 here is CASSNDYYEQYF. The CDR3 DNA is TGCGCCAGCAGCAATGATTACTACGAGCAGTACTTC.

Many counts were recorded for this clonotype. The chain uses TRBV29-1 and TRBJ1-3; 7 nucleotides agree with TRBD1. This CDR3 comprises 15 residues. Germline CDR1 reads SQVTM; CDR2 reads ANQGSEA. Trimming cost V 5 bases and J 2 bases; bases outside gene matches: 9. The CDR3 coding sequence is TGCAGCGTTTCCCGGACAGGTACTACTGGAAACACCATATATTTT. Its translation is CSVSRTGTTGNTIYF.

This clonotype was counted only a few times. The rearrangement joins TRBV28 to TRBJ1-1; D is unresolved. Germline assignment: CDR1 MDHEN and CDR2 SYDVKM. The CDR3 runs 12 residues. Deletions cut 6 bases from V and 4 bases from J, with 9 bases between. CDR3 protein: CASSSHGTEAFF. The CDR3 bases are TGTGCCAGCAGCTCCCATGGCACTGAAGCTTTCTTT.

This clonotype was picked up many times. The CDR3 is CASSLAGEGTDTQYF. CDR3 in DNA: TGTGCCAGCAGCTTAGCGGGGGAGGGCACAGATACGCAGTATTTT. The rearrangement uses TRBV7-2 and TRBJ2-3; perhaps TRBD2 as D (6 bases). Trimming stripped 0 bases from V and 1 base from J, with 8 bases between. Looked up from germline, CDR1 is SGHTA and CDR2 is FQGNSA. The CDR3 is made up of 15 amino acids.